These 4 T cell receptor beta chains came from one sample sequenced in a study of blood T cell repertoires in COVID-19. Assay used: immunoSEQ multiplex PCR; TCRdb lists only in-frame clones, some missing. The sample records about 160,000 clones, 85% to 90% being singletons. The sample taken for sequencing was peripheral blood. The receptors originated from a man aged 55 to 70 with COVID-19, enrolled during active disease.

The CDR3 DNA sequence: TGTGCCACCAGTGATTTGCGGGACAGGGGGGACACAGATACGCAGTATTTT. This gives the protein CATSDLRDRGDTDTQYF. V is TRBV24-1 and J is TRBJ2-3, with 11 nucleotides matching TRBD1. The CDR3 has 17 amino acids. Trimming at V came to 0 bases and at J to 2 bases, leaving 3 bases not matched to a gene. The germline V gene encodes CDR1 KGHDR and CDR2 SFDVKD.

The V call is TRBV7-3, the J call TRBJ2-3, with TRBD1 identical over 10 bases. Germline trimming cut 5 bases from V and 0 bases from J; bases unmatched to any gene: 5. This CDR3 has 16 residues. In germline, CDR1 is SGHTA, CDR2 FQGTGA. CDR3 nucleotide sequence: TGTGCCAGCAGCGCGGGGACAGGGGCGAGCACAGATACGCAGTATTTT. Protein: CASSAGTGASTDTQYF.

The J gene is TRBJ1-1, the V gene TRBV5-1; 7 bases line up with TRBD1. Germline V lookup: CDR1 SGHRS, CDR2 YFSETQ. V shed 5 bases and J 1 base; nucleotides not matched to a gene: 11. The CDR3 totals 16 residues. CDR3 loop: CASSKLGGMGNTEAFF. CDR3 sequence (DNA): TGCGCCAGCAGTAAACTAGGGGGCATGGGGAACACTGAAGCTTTCTTT.

This clone has just one count. This chain joins TRBV11-2 and TRBJ2-4, with D perhaps matching TRBD2 (5 bases). The CDR3 spans 11 residues. The V gene lost 1 base and the J gene lost 10 bases, with 5 bases spanning the gap. The germline V gene encodes CDR1 SGHAT and CDR2 FQNNGV. This chain's CDR3 is CASSLGEIQYF. DNA of the CDR3: TGTGCCAGCAGCTTAGGGGAGATTCAGTACTTC. Full variable domain (remainder filled in from reference TRBV11-2 and TRBJ2-4): EAGVAQSPRYKIIEKRQSVAFWCNPISGHATLYWYQQILGQGPKLLIQFQNNGVVDDSQLPKDRFSAERLKGVDSTLKIQPAKLEDSAVYLCASSLGEIQYFGAGTRLSVL.